This TCR gamma chain was recorded in a study of gamma-delta T cells after stem cell transplantation. TCRdb re-called the RT-PCR reads using CATT. The sample gives several thousand gamma-chain clones, approximately 20% of which show up once; 3.5% is in the top ten. Per germline, CDR1 VTNTFY and CDR2 YDVSTARD (reference sequence). CDR3 length: 13 residues. V lost 1 base and J lost 2; bases outside the gene matches: 2. Only a few counts were recorded for this clone. This clonotype originated in a human donor. It is not recorded whose cells these are; they may come from a transplant donor. Material for sequencing was gamma-delta T cells. The V call is TRGV3, the J call TRGJ1 or TRGJ2. The CDR3 DNA follows: TGTGCCACCTGGGACAGTGATTATTATAAGAAACTCTTT. This gives the protein CATWDSDYYKKLF.